This T cell receptor (beta chain) was captured by sequencing in a study of metastatic and nonmetastatic thyroid tumors. Study-wide background: Across peripheral blood and tumor or nodule tissue samples taken from malignant and benign thyroid patients, the repertoires were compared with one another. Study-wide results and caveats: Benign nodules reportedly had significantly lower TCR beta diversity than malignant thyroid tumors in blood and tumor.

The V and J ends lost 4 bases and 2 bases respectively, with 10 bases between them. The CDR3 contains 14 residues. Germline V gene lookup returns CDR1 SGHNT and CDR2 YYREEE (reference sequence). Thyroid surgery took place with no prior treatment in any patient. This clone showed up many times. Its antigen is still unknown. TCRdb re-clonotyped the PCR reads via MiXCR. The sample lists 40,000 or so clones, about 17% occurring once. The sequence derives from a female donor with papillary thyroid cancer or a benign thyroid nodule (not recorded which). Some clones in this sample may be carry-over from other donors' samples. This chain uses TRBV5-4 with TRBJ2-1; TRBD1 might be the D (6 bases). Sequencing was carried out using tumor tissue. CDR3 coding DNA: TGTGCCAGCAGCCGGACAGAAGCCTACAATGAGCAGTTCTTC. Translated: CASSRTEAYNEQFF.